This T cell receptor (beta chain) is drawn from a study of tumor-infiltrating lymphocytes in primary liver carcinoma. Study-level points and caveats: Representation across all five tumor regions was limited to only about 7.5-24% of top clones. With p = 0.039, the top-250-clone fraction in tumors significantly exceeded that in blood.

The study co-extracted DNA and RNA from 20-30 mg of unsorted bulk tissue. The study enrolled treatment-naive patients with chronic HBV infection. With around 450 ng total RNA as template and a constant-region primer, TCR beta cDNA was made. Generation of the TCR beta libraries relied on three nested multiplex PCR rounds using slightly modified ARM-PCR. Amplification in the first two PCR rounds was performed using TRBV1-TRBV30 forward primers and a C-beta reverse primer for approximately 10 cycles each. TCRdb re-analysed the multiplex PCR reads in MiXCR, keeping a single row per CDR3 protein. This table has about 99,000 distinct CDR3 sequences, around two thirds appearing once. CDR3 length: 15 amino acids. The germline V gene encodes CDR1 SQVTM and CDR2 ANQGSEA. V was clipped by 6 bases and J by 4 bases; unmatched bases: 12. There are a few counts of this clonotype. Its antigen is as yet unknown.

This receptor was identified in a woman in her sixties with primary liver carcinoma and hepatitis B virus infection. The chain is built from TRBV29-1 and TRBJ1-2, with 9 bases lining up with TRBD1. Material: liver tumor tissue from sampling region 5. Subset: tumor region T5, tumor centre. In DNA, the CDR3 is TGCAGCGTCCAAGGGGACAGGGAAGGTACCTATGGCTACACCTTC. Its translation is CSVQGDREGTYGYTF.